The 15 T cell receptor beta chains reported below all come from one sample, sequenced in a study of PD-1 blockade in classical Hodgkin lymphoma. Autologous stem cell transplantation was followed by relapse in every patient, and brentuximab vedotin exposure varied. After PBMCs were thawed, their CD8+ T cells were isolated by magnetic negative selection. Clones were read by immunoSEQ multiplex PCR, and TCRdb kept only the in-frame ones, dropping some. This sample yields about 8,200 clones, of which roughly 86% are seen a single time; about 20% belongs to the top ten. This specimen consisted of CD8+ T cells from blood, obtained at baseline. Receptor source: a human donor with classical Hodgkin lymphoma.

This clone was observed once. The chain carries TRBV4-2 and TRBJ1-1; 8 bases map to TRBD1. V trimming: 2 bases; J trimming: 6 bases; junction bases outside the gene matches: 5. Germline CDR1 and CDR2: LGHNA and YNFKEQ. This CDR3 comprises 14 residues. CDR3 loop: CASSQIDRGAEAFF. CDR3 in DNA: TGTGCCAGCAGCCAAATCGACAGGGGCGCTGAAGCTTTCTTT.

In DNA form, the CDR3 reads TGTGCCAGCAGCCCAGGACCAAATCAGCCCCAGCATTTT. It is translated as CASSPGPNQPQHF. The gene calls are TRBV5-8 and TRBJ1-5, with D hard to call. The length of the CDR3 is 13 residues. V lost 4 bases and J 4 bases, leaving 9 bases between the germline ends. Germline V CDR1 and CDR2: SGHTS, YDEGEE.

The V call is TRBV2, the J call TRBJ1-2, with 8 bases fitting TRBD1. Germline CDR1 reads SNHLY; CDR2 reads FYNNEI. The CDR3 extends over 13 amino acids. V was pared by 4 bases and J by 7 bases, with 5 bases of the junction left unmatched. The DNA of the CDR3 is TGTGCCAGCAGTGGACGGACAGGGTCTGGCTACACCTTC. Encoded protein: CASSGRTGSGYTF.

This clone was found once. The V and J genes are TRBV28 and TRBJ2-6; no clear D. V was cut by 3 bases and J by 3 bases, with 3 bases left in between. Germline V gene lookup returns CDR1 MDHEN and CDR2 SYDVKM. The CDR3 runs 13 residues. CDR3: CASSFNGANVLTF. CDR3 coding DNA: TGTGCCAGCAGTTTCAATGGGGCCAACGTCCTGACTTTC. Variable domain in full (rest from reference TRBV28 and TRBJ2-6): DVKVTQSSRYLVKRTGEKVFLECVQDMDHENMFWYRQDPGLGLRLIYFSYDVKMKEKGDIPEGYSVSREKKERFSLILESASTNQTSMYLCASSFNGANVLTFGAGSRLTVL.

This clone was found once. V is TRBV5-6 and J is TRBJ1-2; the D is unclear. The CDR3 extends over 15 amino acids. V shed 0 bases and J shed 3 bases, with 12 bases lying between them. Per germline, CDR1 SGHDT and CDR2 YYEEEE. The DNA of the CDR3 is TGTGCCAGCAGCTTGGCCTATGAGGGAGACTATGGCTACACCTTC. Protein: CASSLAYEGDYGYTF. The variable domain in full, with the rest retrieved from reference TRBV5-6 and TRBJ1-2, is DAGVTQSPTHLIKTRGQQVTLRCSPKSGHDTVSWYQQALGQGPQFIFQYYEEEERQRGNFPDRFSGHQFPNYSSELNVNALLLGDSALYLCASSLAYEGDYGYTFGSGTRLTVV.

The chain couples TRBV27 to TRBJ1-1; 7 positions match TRBD1. The CDR3 is 14 amino acids. Germline values: CDR1 MNHEY, CDR2 SMNVEV (reference sequence). Germline trimming cut 3 bases from V and 5 bases from J; bases unmatched to any gene: 6. The CDR3 loop is CASSLPGGNTEAFF. DNA for the CDR3: TGTGCCAGCAGTTTGCCAGGGGGGAATACTGAAGCTTTCTTT.

The chain links TRBV18 to TRBJ2-5, with TRBD1 identical over 9 bases. The ends lost 4 bases at V and 3 bases at J; junction bases unmatched: 6. The CDR3 contains 15 residues. CDR1 and CDR2 (germline): KGHSH, LQKENI. In nucleotides, the CDR3 is TGTGCCAGCTCACGGGGGAGGACAGGGGAAGAGACCCAGTACTTC. Translating it yields CASSRGRTGEETQYF.

This rearrangement joins TRBV7-9 to TRBJ1-2; D possibly corresponds to TRBD1 (6 bases). V lost 5 bases and J 6 bases, leaving 19 bases between the germline ends. The CDR3 sequence is 15 residues long. Germline CDR1 SEHNR, CDR2 FQNEAQ (reference sequence). DNA of the CDR3: TGTGCCAGCAGCGCACGAGCAGGGGATTTAGATGGCTACACCTTC. This sequence encodes CASSARAGDLDGYTF.

The genes are TRBV7-8 and TRBJ2-7; no clear D gene. This CDR3 is built from 14 residues. Germline CDR1 and CDR2: SGHVS and FQNEAQ. Trimming took 2 bases from V and 2 from J, leaving 10 bases between them. The CDR3 here is CASSLPSRAYEQYF. The CDR3 coding sequence is TGTGCCAGCAGCTTACCCTCCCGGGCCTACGAGCAGTACTTC.

The chain recombines TRBV4-1 with TRBJ2-1; unclear D gene. The CDR3 sequence is 15 residues long. Trimming took 4 bases from V and 1 from J, leaving 11 bases between them. Germline values: CDR1 MGHRA, CDR2 YSYEKL. DNA for the CDR3: TGCGCCAGCAGCCTACTATGGGGTTCCTACAATGAGCAGTTCTTC. It encodes CASSLLWGSYNEQFF.

A word on this clone: A junction boundary mismatches the germline segment, possibly from a read error. The V call is TRBV5-6, the J call TRBJ2-1; D uncertain. The CDR3 has 12 amino acids. Germline CDR1 and CDR2: SGHDT and YYEEEE. The CDR3 reads CASSLWQAAAVF. CDR3 in DNA: TGTGCCAGCAGCTTGTGGCAGGCGGCGGCGGTCTTC.

The chain is built from TRBV27 and TRBJ2-6, with D tentatively TRBD1 (6 bases). CDR3 length: 20 residues. The germline gives CDR1 MNHEY, CDR2 SMNVEV (reference sequence). Trimming left V 0 bases short and J 2 bases short, with 20 bases between. CDR3: CASSLSWAPAQGAGANVLTF. The DNA of the CDR3 is TGTGCCAGCAGTTTATCGTGGGCCCCGGCACAGGGTGCTGGGGCCAACGTCCTGACTTTC.

V usage is TRBV6-5 and J usage is TRBJ2-5, with 8 bases identical to TRBD1. The CDR3 loop spans 13 amino acids. After removal of 6 bases from V and 11 bases from J, the junction contained 11 bases not matched to a gene. The germline V gene has CDR1 MNHEY and CDR2 SVGAGI. DNA of the CDR3: TGTGCCAGCAGAACGGACAGGGATCGTGAGCAGTACTTC. Amino acid sequence: CASRTDRDREQYF.

V is TRBV13 and J is TRBJ2-7; TRBD1 matches at 7 bases. Germline V gene lookup returns CDR1 PRHDT and CDR2 FYEKMQ (reference sequence). This CDR3 has 15 residues. The ends lost 3 bases at V and 2 bases at J; junction bases unmatched: 7. The CDR3 DNA reads TGTGCCAGCAGCTTTCGACAGGGAATCACCTACGAGCAGTACTTC. This codes for CASSFRQGITYEQYF.

The chain links TRBV29-1 to TRBJ2-7; the D is unclear. Trimming shortened V by 4 bases and J by 5 bases, and 9 bases separated the two germline ends. The CDR3 has 11 amino acids. Germline V lookup: CDR1 SQVTM, CDR2 ANQGSEA. In DNA form, the CDR3 reads TGCAGCGTTGGCACGGGCCACGAGCAGTACTTC. It codes for CSVGTGHEQYF.